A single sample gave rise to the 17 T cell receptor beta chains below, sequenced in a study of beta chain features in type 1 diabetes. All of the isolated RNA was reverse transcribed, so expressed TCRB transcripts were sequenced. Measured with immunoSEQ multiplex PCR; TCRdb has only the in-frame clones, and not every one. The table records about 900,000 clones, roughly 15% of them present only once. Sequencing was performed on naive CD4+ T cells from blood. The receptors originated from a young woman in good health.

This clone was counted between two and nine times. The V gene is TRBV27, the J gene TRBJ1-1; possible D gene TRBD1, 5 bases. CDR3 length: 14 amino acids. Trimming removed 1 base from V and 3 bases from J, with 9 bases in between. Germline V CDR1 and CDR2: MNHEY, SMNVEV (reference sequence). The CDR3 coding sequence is TGTGCCAGCAGTTTATGGCAGGGTCACACTGAAGCTTTCTTT. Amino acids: CASSLWQGHTEAFF.

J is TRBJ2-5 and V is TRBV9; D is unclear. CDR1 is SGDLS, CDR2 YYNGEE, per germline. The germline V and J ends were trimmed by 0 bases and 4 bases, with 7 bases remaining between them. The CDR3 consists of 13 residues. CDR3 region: CASSVGIGETQYF. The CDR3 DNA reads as TGTGCCAGCAGCGTAGGAATAGGAGAGACCCAGTACTTC.

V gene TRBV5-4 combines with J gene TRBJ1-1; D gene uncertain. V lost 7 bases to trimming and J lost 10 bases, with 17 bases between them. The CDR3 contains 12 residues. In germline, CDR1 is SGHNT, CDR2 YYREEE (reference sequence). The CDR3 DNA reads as TGTGCCAGCGGTTCACCCAGCGGCGGAGCTTTCTTT. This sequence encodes CASGSPSGGAFF.

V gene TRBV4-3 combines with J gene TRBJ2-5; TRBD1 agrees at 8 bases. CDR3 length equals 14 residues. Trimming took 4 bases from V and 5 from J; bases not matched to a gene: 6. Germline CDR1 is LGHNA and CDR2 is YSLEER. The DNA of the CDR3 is TGCGCCAGCAGCCCAGGGGGCAGGGGTGAGACCCAGTACTTC. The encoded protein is CASSPGGRGETQYF.

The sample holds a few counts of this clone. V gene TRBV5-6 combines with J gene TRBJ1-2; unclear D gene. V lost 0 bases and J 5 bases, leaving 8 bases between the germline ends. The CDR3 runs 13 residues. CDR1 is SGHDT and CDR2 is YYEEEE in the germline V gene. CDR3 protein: CASSLAGSYGYTF. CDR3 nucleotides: TGTGCCAGCAGCTTGGCGGGCTCTTATGGCTACACCTTC.

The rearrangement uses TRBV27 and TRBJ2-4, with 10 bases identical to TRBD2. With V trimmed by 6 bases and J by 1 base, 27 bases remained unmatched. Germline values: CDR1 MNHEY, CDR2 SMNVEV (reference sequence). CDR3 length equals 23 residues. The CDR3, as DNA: TGTGCCAGCAGGCCCGCCGGGACAGGTGAAAGTCGGCTAGCGGGAGAGGCCAAAAACATTCAGTACTTC. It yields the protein CASRPAGTGESRLAGEAKNIQYF.

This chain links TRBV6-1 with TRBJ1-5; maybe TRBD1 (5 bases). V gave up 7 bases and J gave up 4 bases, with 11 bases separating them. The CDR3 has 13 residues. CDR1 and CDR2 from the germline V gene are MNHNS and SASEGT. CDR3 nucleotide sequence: TGTGCCAGCAACCCGACAGCTAATCAGCCCCAGCATTTT. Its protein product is CASNPTANQPQHF.

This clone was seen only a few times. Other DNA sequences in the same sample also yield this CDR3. CDR3 amino acids: CASSPGPNTGELFF. Here the CDR3 DNA reads TGTGCCAGCAGTCCGGGACCGAACACCGGGGAGCTGTTTTTT. This chain links TRBV6-5 with TRBJ2-2; perhaps D is TRBD1 or TRBD2 (5 bases each). Germline assignment: CDR1 MNHEY and CDR2 SVGAGI. The germline V and J ends were trimmed by 5 bases and 0 bases, with 7 bases remaining between them. The CDR3 has 14 residues.

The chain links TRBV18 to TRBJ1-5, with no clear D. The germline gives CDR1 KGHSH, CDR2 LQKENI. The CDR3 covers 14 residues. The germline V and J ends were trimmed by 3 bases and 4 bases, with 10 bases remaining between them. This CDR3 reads CASSPGSENQPQHF. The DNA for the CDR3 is TGTGCCAGCTCACCGGGTTCGGAGAATCAGCCCCAGCATTTT. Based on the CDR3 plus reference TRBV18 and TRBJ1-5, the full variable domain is NAGVMQNPRHLVRRRGQEARLRCSPMKGHSHVYWYRQLPEEGLKFMVYLQKENIIDESGMPKERFSAEFPKEGPSILRIQQVVRGDSAAYFCASSPGSENQPQHFGDGTRLSIL.

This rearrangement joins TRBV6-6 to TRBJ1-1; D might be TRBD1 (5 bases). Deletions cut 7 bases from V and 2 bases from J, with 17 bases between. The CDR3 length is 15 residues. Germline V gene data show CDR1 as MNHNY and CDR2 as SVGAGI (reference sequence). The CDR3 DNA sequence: TGTGCCAGCAAGGTCGGGGCCATTGGTAACACTGAAGCTTTCTTT. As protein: CASKVGAIGNTEAFF.

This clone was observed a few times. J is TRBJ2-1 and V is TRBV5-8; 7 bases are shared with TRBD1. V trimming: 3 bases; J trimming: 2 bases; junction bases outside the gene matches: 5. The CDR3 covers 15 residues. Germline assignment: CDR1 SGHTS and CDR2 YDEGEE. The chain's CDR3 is CASSSSGQPYNEQFF. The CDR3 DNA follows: TGTGCCAGCAGCTCCTCGGGACAGCCCTACAATGAGCAGTTCTTC.

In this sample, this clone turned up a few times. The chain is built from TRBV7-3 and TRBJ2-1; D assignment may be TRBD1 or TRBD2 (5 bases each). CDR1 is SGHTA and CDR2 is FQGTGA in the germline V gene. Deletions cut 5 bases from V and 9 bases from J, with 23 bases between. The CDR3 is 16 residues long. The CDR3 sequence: CASSTLSGAPGLEQFF. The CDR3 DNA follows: TGTGCCAGCAGCACCCTTTCTGGGGCGCCGGGGCTTGAGCAGTTCTTC.

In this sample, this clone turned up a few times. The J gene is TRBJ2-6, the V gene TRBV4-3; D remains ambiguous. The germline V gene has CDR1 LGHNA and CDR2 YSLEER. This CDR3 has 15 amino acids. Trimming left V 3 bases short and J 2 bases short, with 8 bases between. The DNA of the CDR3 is TGCGCCAGCAGCCATCATTCCCCTGGGGCCAACGTCCTGACTTTC. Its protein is CASSHHSPGANVLTF.

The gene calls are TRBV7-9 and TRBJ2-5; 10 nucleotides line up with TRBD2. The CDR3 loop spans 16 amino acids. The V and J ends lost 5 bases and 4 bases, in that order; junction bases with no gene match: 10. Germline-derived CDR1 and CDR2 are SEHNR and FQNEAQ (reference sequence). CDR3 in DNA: TGTGCCAGCAGCAACCCAGCGGGAGGGGGAGGAGAGACCCAGTACTTC. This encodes CASSNPAGGGGETQYF.

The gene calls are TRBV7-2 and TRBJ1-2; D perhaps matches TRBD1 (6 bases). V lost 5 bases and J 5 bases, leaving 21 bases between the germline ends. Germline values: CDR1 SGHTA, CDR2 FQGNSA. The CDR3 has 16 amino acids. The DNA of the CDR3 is TGTGCCAGCAGCGCCCCGGGGGGGCGGGGATGGTATGGCTACACCTTC. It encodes CASSAPGGRGWYGYTF.

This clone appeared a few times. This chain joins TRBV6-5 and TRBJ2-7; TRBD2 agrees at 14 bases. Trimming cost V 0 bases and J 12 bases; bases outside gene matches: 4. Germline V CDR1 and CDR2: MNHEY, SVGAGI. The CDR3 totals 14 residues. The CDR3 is CASSYSGLAGVWYF. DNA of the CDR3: TGTGCCAGCAGTTACTCGGGACTAGCGGGAGTTTGGTACTTC.

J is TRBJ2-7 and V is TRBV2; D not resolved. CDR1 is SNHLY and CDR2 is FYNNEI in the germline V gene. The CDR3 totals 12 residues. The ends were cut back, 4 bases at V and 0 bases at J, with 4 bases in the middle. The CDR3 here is CASSADSYEQYF. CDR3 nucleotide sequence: TGTGCCAGCAGTGCCGACTCCTACGAGCAGTACTTC.